This T cell receptor (beta chain) was identified during a study of CD8 T cells in Susac syndrome. An amount of RNA that ranged from roughly 0.5 to 1 ug was reverse transcribed with random hexamers. In TCRdb, the immunoSEQ multiplex PCR reads were re-called with MiXCR into one record per CDR3 protein. The table has some 190,000 distinct CDR3 sequences, approximately 94% seen once. The receptor comes from a human donor with Susac syndrome. Sequenced material: CD4+ T cells from PBMCs.

CDR3 residues: CASSFSVGGDTEAFF. CDR3 coding DNA: TGTGCCAGCAGCTTCTCCGTTGGGGGGGACACTGAAGCTTTCTTT. This chain joins TRBV6-5 and TRBJ1-1; weak D call: TRBD1 (5 bases). Germline loops: CDR1 MNHEY, CDR2 SVGAGI. V lost 6 bases and J 3 bases, leaving 17 bases between the germline ends. The CDR3 sequence is 15 residues long.